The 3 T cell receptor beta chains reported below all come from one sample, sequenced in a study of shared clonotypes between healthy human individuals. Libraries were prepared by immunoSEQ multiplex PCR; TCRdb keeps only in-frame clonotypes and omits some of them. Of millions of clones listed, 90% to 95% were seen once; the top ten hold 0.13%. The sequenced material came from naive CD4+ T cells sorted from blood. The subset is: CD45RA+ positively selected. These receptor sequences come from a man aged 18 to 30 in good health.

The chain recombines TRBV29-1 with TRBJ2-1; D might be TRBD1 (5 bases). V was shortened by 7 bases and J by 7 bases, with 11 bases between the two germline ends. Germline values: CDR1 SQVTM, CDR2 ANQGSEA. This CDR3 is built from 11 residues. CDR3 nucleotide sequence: TGCAGCGCCTCAGACAGTAATGAGCAGTTCTTC. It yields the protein CSASDSNEQFF.

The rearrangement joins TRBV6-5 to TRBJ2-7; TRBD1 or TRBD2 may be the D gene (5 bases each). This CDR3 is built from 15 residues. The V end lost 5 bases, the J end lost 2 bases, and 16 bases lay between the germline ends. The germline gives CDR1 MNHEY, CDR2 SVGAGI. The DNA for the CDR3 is TGTGCCAGCAGTGGCCGGGACGGAAGCCCCTACGAGCAGTACTTC. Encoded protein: CASSGRDGSPYEQYF.

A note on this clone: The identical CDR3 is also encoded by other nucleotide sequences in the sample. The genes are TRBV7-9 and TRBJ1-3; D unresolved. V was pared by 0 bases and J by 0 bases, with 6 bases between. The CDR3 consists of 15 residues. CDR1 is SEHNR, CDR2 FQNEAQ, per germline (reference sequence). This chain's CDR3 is CASSLAASSGNTIYF. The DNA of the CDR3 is TGTGCCAGCAGCTTAGCGGCCAGCTCTGGAAACACCATATATTTT.